This TCR beta chain was obtained from a study of shared clonotypes between healthy human individuals. At the level of the study: A couple of women and a few men aged 18 to 49 served as donors.

The CDR3 is 16 residues long. The germline CDR1 and CDR2 sequences are SEHNR and FQNEAQ (reference sequence). The germline V and J ends were trimmed by 1 base and 1 base, with 13 bases remaining between them. Study-wide results and limits: Relative to clonotypes present in all four donors, those not shared had lower generation probabilities.

The protocol was immunoSEQ multiplex PCR, while the TCRdb copy is restricted to in-frame clones and leaves out a portion. The sample has around 1.1 million clones, 60% to 85% seen once; the top ten hold roughly 0.83%. This clone was counted only a few times. What it binds is unknown. This sequence originates from a man aged 18 to 35 in good health. Some clones in this sample may be carry-over from other donors' samples. The V gene is TRBV7-9, the J gene TRBJ2-5; D ambiguous. Sequenced sample: memory CD4+ T cells from PBMCs. Subset reported: CD45RA-negative fraction. CDR3 region: CASSLVAPPLQETQYF. Here the CDR3 DNA reads TGTGCCAGCAGCTTAGTTGCCCCTCCACTCCAAGAGACCCAGTACTTC.